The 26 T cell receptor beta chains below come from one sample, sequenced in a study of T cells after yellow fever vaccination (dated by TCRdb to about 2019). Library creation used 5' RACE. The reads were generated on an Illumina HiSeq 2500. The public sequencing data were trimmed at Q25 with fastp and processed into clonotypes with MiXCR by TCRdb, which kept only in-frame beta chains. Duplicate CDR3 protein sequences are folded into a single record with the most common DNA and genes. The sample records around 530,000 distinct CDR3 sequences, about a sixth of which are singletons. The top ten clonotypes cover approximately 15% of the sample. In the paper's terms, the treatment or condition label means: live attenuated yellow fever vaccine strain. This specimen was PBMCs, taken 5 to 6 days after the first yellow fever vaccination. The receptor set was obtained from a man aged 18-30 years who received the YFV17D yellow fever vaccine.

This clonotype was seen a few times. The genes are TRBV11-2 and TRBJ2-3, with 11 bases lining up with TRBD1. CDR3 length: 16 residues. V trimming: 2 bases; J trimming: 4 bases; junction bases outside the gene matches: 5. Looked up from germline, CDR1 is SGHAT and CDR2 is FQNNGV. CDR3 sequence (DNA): TGTGCCAGCAGCTTAACCTGGACAGGGGGCGCAGATACGCAGTATTTT. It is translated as CASSLTWTGGADTQYF.

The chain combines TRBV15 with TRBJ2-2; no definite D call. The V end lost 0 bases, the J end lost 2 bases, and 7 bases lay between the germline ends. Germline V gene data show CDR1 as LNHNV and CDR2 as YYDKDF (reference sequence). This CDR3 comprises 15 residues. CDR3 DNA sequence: TGTGCCACCAGCAGAGATTTCCTTAACACCGGGGAGCTGTTTTTT. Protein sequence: CATSRDFLNTGELFF.

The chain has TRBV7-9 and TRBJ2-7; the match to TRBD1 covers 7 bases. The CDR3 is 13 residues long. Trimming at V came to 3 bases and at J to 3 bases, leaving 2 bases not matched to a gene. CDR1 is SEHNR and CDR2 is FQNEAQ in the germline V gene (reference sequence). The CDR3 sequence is CASSLGQIYEQYV. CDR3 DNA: TGTGCCAGCAGCTTGGGACAGATCTACGAGCAGTACGTC.

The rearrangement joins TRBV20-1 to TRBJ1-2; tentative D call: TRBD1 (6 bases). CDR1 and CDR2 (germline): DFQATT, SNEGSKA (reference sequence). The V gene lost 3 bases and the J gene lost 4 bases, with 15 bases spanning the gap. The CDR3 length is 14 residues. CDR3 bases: TGCAGTGCTAGTGGTACAGGGTGGGCCTATGGCTACACCTTC. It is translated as CSASGTGWAYGYTF.

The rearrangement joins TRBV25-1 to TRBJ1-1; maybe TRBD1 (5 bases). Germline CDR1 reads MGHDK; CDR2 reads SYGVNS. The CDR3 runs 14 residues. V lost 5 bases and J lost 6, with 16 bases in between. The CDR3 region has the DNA TGTGCCAGCAGTCCGCAGGGACGGATCCCTGAAGCTTTCTTT. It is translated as CASSPQGRIPEAFF.

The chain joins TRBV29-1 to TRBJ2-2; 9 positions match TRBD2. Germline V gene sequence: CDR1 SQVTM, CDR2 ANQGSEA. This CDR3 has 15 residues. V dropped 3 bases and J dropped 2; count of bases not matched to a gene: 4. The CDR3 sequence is CSVDSGGRNTGELFF. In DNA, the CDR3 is TGCAGCGTTGATAGCGGGGGCCGCAACACCGGGGAGCTGTTTTTT.

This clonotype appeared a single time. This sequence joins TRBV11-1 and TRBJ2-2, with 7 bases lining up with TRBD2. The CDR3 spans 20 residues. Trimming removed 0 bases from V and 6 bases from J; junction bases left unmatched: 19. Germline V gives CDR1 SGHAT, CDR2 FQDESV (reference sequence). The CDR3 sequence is CASSLAFIGPGTNFAGELFF. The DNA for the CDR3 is TGTGCCAGCAGCTTAGCCTTTATCGGGCCAGGGACTAATTTCGCCGGGGAGCTGTTTTTT.

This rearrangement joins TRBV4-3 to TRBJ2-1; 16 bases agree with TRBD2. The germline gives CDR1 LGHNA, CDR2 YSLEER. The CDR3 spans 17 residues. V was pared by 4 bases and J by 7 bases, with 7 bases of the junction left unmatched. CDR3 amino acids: CASSPGLAGGLGNEQFF. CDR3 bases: TGCGCCAGCAGCCCGGGACTAGCGGGGGGGCTGGGGAATGAGCAGTTCTTC.

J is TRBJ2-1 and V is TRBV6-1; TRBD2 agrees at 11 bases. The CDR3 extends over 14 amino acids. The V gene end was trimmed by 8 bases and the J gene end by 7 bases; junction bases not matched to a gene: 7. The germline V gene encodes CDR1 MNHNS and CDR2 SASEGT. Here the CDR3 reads CASLSGGAGNEQFF. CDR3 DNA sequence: TGTGCCAGCCTTAGCGGGGGGGCCGGAAATGAGCAGTTCTTC.

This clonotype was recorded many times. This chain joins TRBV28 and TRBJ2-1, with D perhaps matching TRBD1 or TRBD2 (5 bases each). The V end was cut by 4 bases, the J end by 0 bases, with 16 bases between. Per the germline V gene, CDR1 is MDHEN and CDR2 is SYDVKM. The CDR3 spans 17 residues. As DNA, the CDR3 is TGTGCCAGCAGTTCCTCCGGGACCAGGCGCTCCTACAATGAGCAGTTCTTC. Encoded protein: CASSSSGTRRSYNEQFF.

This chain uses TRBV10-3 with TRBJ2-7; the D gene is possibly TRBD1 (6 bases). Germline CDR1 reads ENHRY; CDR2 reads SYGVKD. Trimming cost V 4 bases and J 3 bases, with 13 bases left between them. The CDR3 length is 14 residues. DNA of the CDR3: TGTGCCATCAGTGTGGCAGGGGCTATCTACGAGCAGTACTTC. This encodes CAISVAGAIYEQYF.

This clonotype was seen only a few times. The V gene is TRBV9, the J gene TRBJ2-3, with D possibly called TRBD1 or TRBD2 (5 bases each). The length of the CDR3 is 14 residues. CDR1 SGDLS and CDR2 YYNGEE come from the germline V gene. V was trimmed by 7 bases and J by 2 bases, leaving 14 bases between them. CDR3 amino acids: CASLPPGLTDTQYF. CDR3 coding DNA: TGTGCCAGCCTACCTCCGGGGCTCACAGATACGCAGTATTTT. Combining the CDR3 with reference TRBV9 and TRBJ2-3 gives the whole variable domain DSGVTQTPKHLITATGQRVTLRCSPRSGDLSVYWYQQSLDQGLQFLIQYYNGEERAKGNILERFSAQQFPDLHSELNLSSLELGDSALYFCASLPPGLTDTQYFGPGTRLTVL.

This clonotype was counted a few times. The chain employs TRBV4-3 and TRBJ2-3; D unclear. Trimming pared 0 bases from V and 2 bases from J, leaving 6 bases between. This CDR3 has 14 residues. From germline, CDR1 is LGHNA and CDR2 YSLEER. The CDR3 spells CASSQEPFTDTQYF. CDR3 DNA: TGCGCCAGCAGCCAAGAACCGTTCACAGATACGCAGTATTTT.

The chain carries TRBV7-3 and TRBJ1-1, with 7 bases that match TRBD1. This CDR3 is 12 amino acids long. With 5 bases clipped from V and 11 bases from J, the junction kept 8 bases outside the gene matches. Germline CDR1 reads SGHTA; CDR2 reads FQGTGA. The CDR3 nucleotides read TGTGCCAGCAGCCCCCAGGGGGGTATGGCTTTCTTT. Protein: CASSPQGGMAFF. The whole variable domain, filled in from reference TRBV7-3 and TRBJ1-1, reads GAGVSQTPSNKVTEKGKYVELRCDPISGHTALYWYRQSLGQGPEFLIYFQGTGAADDSGLPNDRFFAVRPEGSVSTLKIQRTERGDSAVYLCASSPQGGMAFFGQGTRLTVV.

CDR3 region: CASSLGRVGTGNEQFF. CDR3 in DNA: TGTGCCAGCAGCTTAGGTCGAGTAGGGACCGGCAATGAGCAGTTCTTC. The V and J genes are TRBV7-2 and TRBJ2-1, with D perhaps matching TRBD1 or TRBD2 (5 bases each). The CDR3 length is 16 residues. V was trimmed by 1 base and J by 6 bases, leaving 16 bases between them. Germline loops: CDR1 SGHTA, CDR2 FQGNSA. Full variable domain (rest looked up from reference TRBV7-2 and TRBJ2-1): GAGVSQSPSNKVTEKGKDVELRCDPISGHTALYWYRQSLGQGLEFLIYFQGNSAPDKSGLPSDRFSAERTGGSVSTLTIQRTQQEDSAVYLCASSLGRVGTGNEQFFGPGTRLTVL.

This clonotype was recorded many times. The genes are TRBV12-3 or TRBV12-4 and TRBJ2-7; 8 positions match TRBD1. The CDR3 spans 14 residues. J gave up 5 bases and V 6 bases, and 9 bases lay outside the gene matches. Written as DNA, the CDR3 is TGTGCCAGCAGGCACAGGGGGAAACCAAACGAGCAGTACGTC. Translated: CASRHRGKPNEQYV.

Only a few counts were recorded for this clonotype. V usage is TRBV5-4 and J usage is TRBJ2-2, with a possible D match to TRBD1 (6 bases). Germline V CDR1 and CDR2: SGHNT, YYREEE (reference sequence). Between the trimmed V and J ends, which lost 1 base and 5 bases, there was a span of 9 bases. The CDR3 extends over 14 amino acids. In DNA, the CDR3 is TGTGCCAGCAGCTTGATACAGGGTACCGGGGAGCTGTTTTTT. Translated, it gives CASSLIQGTGELFF.

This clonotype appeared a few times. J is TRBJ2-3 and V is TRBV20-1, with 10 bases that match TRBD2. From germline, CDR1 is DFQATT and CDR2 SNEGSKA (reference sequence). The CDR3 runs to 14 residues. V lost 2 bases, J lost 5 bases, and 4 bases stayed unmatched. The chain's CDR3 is CSARIAGGEDTQYF. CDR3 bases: TGCAGTGCTAGAATAGCGGGGGGTGAAGATACGCAGTATTTT.

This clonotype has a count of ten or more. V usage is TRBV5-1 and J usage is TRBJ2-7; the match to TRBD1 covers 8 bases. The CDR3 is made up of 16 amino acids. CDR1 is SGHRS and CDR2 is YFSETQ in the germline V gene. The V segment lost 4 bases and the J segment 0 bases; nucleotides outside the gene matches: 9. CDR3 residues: CASSRRTGQYSYEQYF. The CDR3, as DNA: TGCGCCAGCAGCCGGAGGACAGGGCAATACTCCTACGAGCAGTACTTC.

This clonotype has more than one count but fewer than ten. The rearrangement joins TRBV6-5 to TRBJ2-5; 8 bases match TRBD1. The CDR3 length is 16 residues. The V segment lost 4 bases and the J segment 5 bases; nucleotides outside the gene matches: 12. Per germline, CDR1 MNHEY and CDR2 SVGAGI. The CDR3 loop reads CASSSTRTGKWETQYF. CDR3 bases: TGTGCCAGCAGTTCTACTCGGACAGGGAAATGGGAGACCCAGTACTTC.

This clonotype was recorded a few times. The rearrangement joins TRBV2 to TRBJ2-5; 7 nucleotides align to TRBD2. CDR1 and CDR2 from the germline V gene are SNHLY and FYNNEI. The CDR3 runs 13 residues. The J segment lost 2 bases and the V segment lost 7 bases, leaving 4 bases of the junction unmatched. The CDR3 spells CASKRESQETQYF. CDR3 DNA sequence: TGTGCCAGCAAGCGGGAATCTCAAGAGACCCAGTACTTC.

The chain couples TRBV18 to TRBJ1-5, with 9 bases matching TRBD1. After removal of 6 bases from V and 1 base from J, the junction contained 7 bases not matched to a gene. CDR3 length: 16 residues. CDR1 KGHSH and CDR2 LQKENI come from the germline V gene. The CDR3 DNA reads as TGTGCCAGCTCTCTAACAGGGGGCACGAGCAATCAGCCCCAGCATTTT. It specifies CASSLTGGTSNQPQHF.

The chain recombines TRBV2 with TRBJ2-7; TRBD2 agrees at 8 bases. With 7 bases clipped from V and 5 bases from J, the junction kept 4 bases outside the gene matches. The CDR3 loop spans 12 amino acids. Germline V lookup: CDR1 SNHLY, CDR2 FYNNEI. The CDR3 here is CASKRGTNEQYF. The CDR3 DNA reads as TGTGCCAGCAAGCGGGGGACGAACGAGCAGTACTTC.

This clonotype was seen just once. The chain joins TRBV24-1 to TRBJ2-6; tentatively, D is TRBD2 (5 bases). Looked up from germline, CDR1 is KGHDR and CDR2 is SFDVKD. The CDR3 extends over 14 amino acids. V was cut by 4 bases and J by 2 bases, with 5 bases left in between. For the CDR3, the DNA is TGTGCCACCAGTGAGGGAGCTGGGGCCAACGTCCTGACTTTC. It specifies CATSEGAGANVLTF.

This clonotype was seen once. The CDR3 nucleotides read TGCGCCAGCAGTTTCGACACGTACTACGAGCAGTACTTC. Protein: CASSFDTYYEQYF. The chain has TRBV5-1 and TRBJ2-7; no clear D. Trimming took off 5 bases at V and 3 bases at J, with 12 bases between the two ends. There are 13 residues in the CDR3. The germline CDR1 and CDR2 sequences are SGHRS and YFSETQ.

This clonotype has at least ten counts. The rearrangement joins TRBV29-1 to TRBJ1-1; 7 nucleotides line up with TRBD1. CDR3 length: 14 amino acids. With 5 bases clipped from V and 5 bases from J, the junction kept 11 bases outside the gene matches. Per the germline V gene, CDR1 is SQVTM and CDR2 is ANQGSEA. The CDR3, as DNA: TGCAGCGTTATGAGGGACAGTGGGGAGACTGAAGCTTTCTTT. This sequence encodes CSVMRDSGETEAFF.